The 8 T cell receptor beta chains below come from one sample, sequenced in a study of T cell changes during pregnancy in multiple sclerosis. The assay was immunoSEQ multiplex PCR, and TCRdb's table has in-frame clones only and misses some. The sample includes about 100,000 clones, about 90% seen only once; the top ten take 1.5% to 2.5%. The sequencing here drew on peripheral blood, taken after pregnancy. The receptors were gathered from a female donor with multiple sclerosis, enrolled in a pregnancy study.

This clone showed up just once. The genes are TRBV4-1 and TRBJ2-3; 11 positions match TRBD2. Germline V CDR1 and CDR2: MGHRA, YSYEKL. V trimming: 2 bases; J trimming: 5 bases; junction bases outside the gene matches: 3. There are 15 residues in the CDR3. In nucleotides, the CDR3 is TGCGCCAGCAGCCAAACTAGCGGGAGAGGAGATACGCAGTATTTT. Protein sequence: CASSQTSGRGDTQYF.

The CDR3, as DNA: TGTGCCAGCAGTGAAGATTCAGCCCAGCATTTT. Translating gives CASSEDSAQHF. The chain joins TRBV6-1 to TRBJ1-5; no firm D call. Germline-derived CDR1 and CDR2 are MNHNS and SASEGT. V shed 1 base and J shed 11 bases, with 6 bases lying between them. The CDR3 is 11 amino acids.

The chain uses TRBV4-3 and TRBJ1-1; D perhaps matches TRBD1 (5 bases). Germline V gene lookup returns CDR1 LGHNA and CDR2 YSLEER. The CDR3 is 14 amino acids. V was trimmed by 5 bases and J by 1 base, leaving 11 bases between them. CDR3: CASSSTTANTEAFF. CDR3 DNA sequence: TGCGCCAGCAGCAGCACGACAGCGAACACTGAAGCTTTCTTT.

This clone was recorded a few times. The rearrangement joins TRBV27 to TRBJ1-2, with D maybe TRBD1 (5 bases). Germline CDR1 and CDR2: MNHEY and SMNVEV (reference sequence). V lost 6 bases to trimming and J lost 4 bases, with 9 bases between them. The CDR3 sequence is 12 residues long. The CDR3 spells CASSRVGYGYTF. The DNA of the CDR3 is TGTGCCAGCAGCAGGGTGGGCTATGGCTACACCTTC.

This clone was seen only once. The rearrangement joins TRBV4-3 to TRBJ2-1; no definite D call. V dropped 0 bases and J dropped 4 bases, with 7 bases sitting between them. The CDR3 length is 14 residues. Germline V gene data show CDR1 as LGHNA and CDR2 as YSLEER. The CDR3 region is CASSQDTRYNEQFF. CDR3 in DNA: TGCGCCAGCAGCCAAGATACAAGATACAATGAGCAGTTCTTC.

V is TRBV30 and J is TRBJ2-1; 10 bases map to TRBD2. The CDR3 is 15 residues long. Germline V gene data show CDR1 as GTSNPN and CDR2 as SVGIG (reference sequence). Losses at the gene ends were 5 bases for V and 8 bases for J; bases not matched to a gene: 12. CDR3 sequence reads: CAWDRGLAGEDEQFF. In DNA, the CDR3 is TGTGCCTGGGACCGGGGGCTAGCGGGAGAAGATGAGCAGTTCTTC. The variable domain in full, completed from reference TRBV30 and TRBJ2-1, reads SQTIHQWPATLVQPVGSPLSLECTVEGTSNPNLYWYRQAAGRGLQLLFYSVGIGQISSEVPQNLSASRPQDRQFILSSKKLLLSDSGFYLCAWDRGLAGEDEQFFGPGTRLTVL.

The chain recombines TRBV6-1 with TRBJ2-2; D unresolved. Trimming took 8 bases from V and 1 from J, leaving 14 bases between them. This CDR3 is built from 15 residues. CDR1 is MNHNS, CDR2 SASEGT, per germline. The DNA for the CDR3 is TGTGCCAGCTCCCCTTTCCGCGAGAACACCGGGGAGCTGTTTTTT. This sequence encodes CASSPFRENTGELFF.

V and J are TRBV6-5 and TRBJ1-1, with 8 bases matching TRBD1. CDR1 is MNHEY and CDR2 is SVGAGI in the germline V gene. The CDR3 sequence is 15 residues long. V shed 7 bases, J shed 1 base, and the junction held 8 bases outside the gene matches. CDR3 amino acids: CASTPGGLPNTEAFF. Written as DNA, the CDR3 is TGTGCCAGCACCCCAGGGGGCTTGCCGAACACTGAAGCTTTCTTT.